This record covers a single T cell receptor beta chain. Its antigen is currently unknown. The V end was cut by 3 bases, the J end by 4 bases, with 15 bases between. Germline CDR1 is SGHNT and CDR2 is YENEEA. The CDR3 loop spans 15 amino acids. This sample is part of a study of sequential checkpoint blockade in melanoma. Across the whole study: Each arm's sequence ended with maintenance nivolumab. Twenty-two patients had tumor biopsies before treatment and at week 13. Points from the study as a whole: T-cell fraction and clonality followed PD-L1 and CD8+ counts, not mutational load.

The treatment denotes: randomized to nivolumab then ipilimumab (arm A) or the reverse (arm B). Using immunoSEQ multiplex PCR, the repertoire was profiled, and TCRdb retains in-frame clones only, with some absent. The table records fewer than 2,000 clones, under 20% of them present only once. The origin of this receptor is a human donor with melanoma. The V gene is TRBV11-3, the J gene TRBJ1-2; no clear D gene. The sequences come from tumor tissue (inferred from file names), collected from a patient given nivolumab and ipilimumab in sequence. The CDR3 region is CASSFGSVGSYGYTF. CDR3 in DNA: TGTGCCAGCAGCTTTGGCTCGGTAGGCAGCTATGGCTACACCTTC.